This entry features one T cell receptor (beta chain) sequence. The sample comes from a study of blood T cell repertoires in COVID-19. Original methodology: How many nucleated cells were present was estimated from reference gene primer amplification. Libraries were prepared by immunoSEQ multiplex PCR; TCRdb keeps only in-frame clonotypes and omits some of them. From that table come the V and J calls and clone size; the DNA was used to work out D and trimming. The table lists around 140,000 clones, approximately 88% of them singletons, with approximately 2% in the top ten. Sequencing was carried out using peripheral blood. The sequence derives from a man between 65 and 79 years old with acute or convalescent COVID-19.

CDR3 loop: CASSLLRTNEKLFF. CDR3 DNA sequence: TGTGCCAGCAGTTTATTGAGGACTAATGAAAAACTGTTTTTT. This chain connects TRBV27 to TRBJ1-4; D ambiguous. The germline CDR1 and CDR2 sequences are MNHEY and SMNVEV (reference sequence). Trimming took off 1 base at V and 2 bases at J, with 5 bases between the two ends. This CDR3 has 14 amino acids.